The present entry profiles one TCR beta chain with its context. This specimen belongs to a study of blood T cell repertoires in COVID-19. About the study: Researchers got acute and convalescent COVID-19 samples from the United States, Italy and Spain. Nucleic acid was either cDNA or gDNA, and it came from T cells, B-cell-depleted T cells, or PBMCs.

Under the authors' procedure: Amplification of reference gene primers provided the estimated nucleated cell counts. TCRdb keeps only in-frame clones here, not all; method: immunoSEQ multiplex PCR. V and J calls and clone size are those listed in that table; D and trimming were worked out from the DNA. The repertoire consists of under 250,000 clones, with 85% occurring once and the leading ten covering approximately 2.6%. Germline V gene lookup returns CDR1 MGHRA and CDR2 YSYEKL. V was clipped by 1 base and J by 6 bases, with 7 bases between them. CDR3 length: 13 residues. The sequenced material came from peripheral blood. The chain carries TRBV4-1 and TRBJ2-1; D gene ambiguous. The sequence was collected from a man aged 45-65 years who had recovered from COVID-19. The DNA of the CDR3 is TGCGCCAGCAGCCAAGTTCTATCCAATGAGCAGTTCTTC. It yields the protein CASSQVLSNEQFF.